This T cell receptor beta chain derives from a study of T cell repertoires in cytomegalovirus infection (dated by TCRdb to about 2019). Background on the whole study: Donor HLA type was relevant to the analysis, as public TCR beta signatures indicated carriage of CMV infection together with the matching HLA type. Broad study findings and their caveats: In both this cohort and an independent cohort of under 450 donors, the cumulative frequency of public TCR beta family members distinguished carriers of CMV infection plus the relevant HLA type. In the ex vivo response, HLA-C-restricted CMV-specific TCR beta clonotypes were dominant, and in two of eight donors the single most frequent clonotype came from this HLA-C-restricted group.

TCRdb shows the sequencer as Illumina HiSeq 1500. Using fastp trimming at Q25 and MiXCR clonotype assembly, TCRdb reanalyzed the public sequencing data and kept in-frame beta chains. Identical CDR3 protein sequences are pooled into one entry, listed with their most common genes and DNA. The table for this sample lists fewer than 400,000 distinct CDR3 sequences; 15% to 20% of them were counted only once. The top ten hold roughly 9% of the sample. This clonotype has a handful of counts. It lacks a known antigen. Within one base of it there is no much larger clone, and no base qualities were kept. CDR1 is given as SEHNR and CDR2 as FQNEAQ, both from the germline V gene (reference sequence). Relative to germline, V is missing 7 bases and J is missing 5 bases, with 3 bases of the junction outside any gene match. From its cysteine to its phenylalanine, the CDR3 spans 13 amino acids. CDR3 DNA only is kept here, 39 bases in frame from base 1.

This sequence uses TRBV7-9 and TRBJ2-5, and 11 junction bases match TRBD2. Sequencing used PBMCs. The receptor's source is a human donor in good health (CMV status not recorded). Some clones in this sample may be carry-over from other donors' samples. The DNA sequence follows: TGTGCCAGCACTCTAGCGGGAGGTGAGACCCAGTACTTC. Translated, this is CASTLAGGETQYF.